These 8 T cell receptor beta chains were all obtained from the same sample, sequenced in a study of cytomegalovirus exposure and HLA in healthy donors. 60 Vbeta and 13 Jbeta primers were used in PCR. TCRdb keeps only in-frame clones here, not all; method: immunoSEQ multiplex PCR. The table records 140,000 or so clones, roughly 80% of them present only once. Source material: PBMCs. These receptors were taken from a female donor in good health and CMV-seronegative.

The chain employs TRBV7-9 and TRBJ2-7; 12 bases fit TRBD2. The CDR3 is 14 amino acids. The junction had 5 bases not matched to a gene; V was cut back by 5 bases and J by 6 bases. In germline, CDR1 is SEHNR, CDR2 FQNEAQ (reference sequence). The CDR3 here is CASSQPGLAGEQYF. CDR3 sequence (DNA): TGTGCCAGCAGCCAGCCGGGACTAGCGGGCGAGCAGTACTTC.

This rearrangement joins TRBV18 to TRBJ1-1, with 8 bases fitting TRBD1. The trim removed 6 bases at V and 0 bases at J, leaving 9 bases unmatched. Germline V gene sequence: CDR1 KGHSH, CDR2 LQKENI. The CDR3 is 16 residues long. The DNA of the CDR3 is TGTGCCAGCTCTCCATGGACAGGGATCATGAACACTGAAGCTTTCTTT. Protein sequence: CASSPWTGIMNTEAFF.

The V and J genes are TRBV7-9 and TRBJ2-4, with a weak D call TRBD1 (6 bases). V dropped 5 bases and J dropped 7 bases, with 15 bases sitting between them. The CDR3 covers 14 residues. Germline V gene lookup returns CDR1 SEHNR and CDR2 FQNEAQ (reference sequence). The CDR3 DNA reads TGTGCCAGCAGCCCCGCGCAGGGGCCGAACATTCAGTACTTC. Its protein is CASSPAQGPNIQYF.

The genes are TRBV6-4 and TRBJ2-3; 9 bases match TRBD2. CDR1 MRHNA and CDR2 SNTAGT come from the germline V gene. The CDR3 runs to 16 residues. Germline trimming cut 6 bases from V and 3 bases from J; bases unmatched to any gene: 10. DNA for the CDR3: TGTGCCAGCAGCGAGTTAGCGGGAGTAACAACAGATACGCAGTATTTT. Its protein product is CASSELAGVTTDTQYF.

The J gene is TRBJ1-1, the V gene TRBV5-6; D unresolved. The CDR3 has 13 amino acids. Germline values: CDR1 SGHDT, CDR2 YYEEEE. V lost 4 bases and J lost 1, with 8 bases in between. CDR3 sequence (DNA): TGTGCCAGCAGCCCTAATCCGAACACTGAAGCTTTCTTT. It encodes CASSPNPNTEAFF. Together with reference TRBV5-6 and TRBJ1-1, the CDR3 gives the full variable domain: DAGVTQSPTHLIKTRGQQVTLRCSPKSGHDTVSWYQQALGQGPQFIFQYYEEEERQRGNFPDRFSGHQFPNYSSELNVNALLLGDSALYLCASSPNPNTEAFFGQGTRLTVV.

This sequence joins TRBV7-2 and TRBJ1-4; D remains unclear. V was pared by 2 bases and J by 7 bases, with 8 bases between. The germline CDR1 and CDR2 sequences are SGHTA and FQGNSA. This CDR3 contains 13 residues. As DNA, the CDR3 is TGTGCCAGCAGCTTATATAGAGCTGAAAAACTGTTTTTT. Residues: CASSLYRAEKLFF.

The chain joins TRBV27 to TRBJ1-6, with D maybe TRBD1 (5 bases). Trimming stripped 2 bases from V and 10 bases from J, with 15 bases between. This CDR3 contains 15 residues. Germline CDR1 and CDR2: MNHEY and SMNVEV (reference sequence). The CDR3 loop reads CASSLMWGRGSPLHF. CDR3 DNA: TGTGCCAGCAGTTTAATGTGGGGTAGGGGATCACCCCTCCACTTT.

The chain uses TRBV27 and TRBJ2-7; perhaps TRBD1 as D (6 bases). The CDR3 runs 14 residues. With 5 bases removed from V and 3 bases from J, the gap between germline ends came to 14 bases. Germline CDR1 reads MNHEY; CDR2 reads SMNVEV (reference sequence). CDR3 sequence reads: CASSPQGLHYEQYF. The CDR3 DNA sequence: TGTGCCAGCAGTCCACAGGGTCTCCACTACGAGCAGTACTTC.